This record looks at one TCR beta chain sequence and its context. The data stem from a study of blood T cell repertoires in COVID-19. Study information: Sites in the United States, Italy and Spain provided acute and convalescent COVID-19 samples. T cells, B-cell-depleted T cells, or PBMCs provided the cDNA or gDNA that served as material.

Germline V gene sequence: CDR1 WNHNN, CDR2 SYGVQD (reference sequence). This CDR3 is 15 amino acids long. The ends lost 6 bases at V and 1 base at J; junction bases unmatched: 8. In the authors' workflow: Estimates of nucleated cell counts were drawn from the amplification of reference gene primers. TCRdb's table, derived via immunoSEQ multiplex PCR, lists solely in-frame clones and lacks some. V and J calls and clone size come straight from that table; D and trimming were deduced from the DNA. The table includes around 200,000 clones, about nine tenths detected once. The chain uses TRBV10-1 and TRBJ1-1; 7 nucleotides line up with TRBD1. The sample consisted of peripheral blood. This clonotype originated in a man between 18 and 35 years old with active or convalescent COVID-19. The CDR3 region has the DNA TGCGCCAGCAGCCCACGGACAGGAGGGAACACTGAAGCTTTCTTT. This codes for CASSPRTGGNTEAFF.